Below are 2 T cell receptor beta chains sequenced from a single sample in a study of blood T cell repertoires in COVID-19. Some clones are missing from TCRdb's copy, which holds only in-frame ones; the method was immunoSEQ multiplex PCR. The sample lists 260,000 or so clones, over 75% occurring once. The sequenced sample consisted of PBMCs or T cells enriched from blood (not recorded which). Source of these receptors: a man aged 18 to 30 who had recovered from COVID-19.

The chain employs TRBV30 and TRBJ2-1; D is unresolved. Germline CDR1 reads GTSNPN; CDR2 reads SVGIG (reference sequence). The CDR3 totals 13 residues. The V end was cut by 2 bases, the J end by 3 bases, with 8 bases between. The CDR3 region is CAWSHTYYNEQFF. The CDR3 nucleotides are TGTGCCTGGAGTCATACATACTACAATGAGCAGTTCTTC.

The CDR3 nucleotides are TGTGCCAGCAGTTACTCCCAACAGGCCACTGAAGCTTTCTTT. Translation gives CASSYSQQATEAFF. V usage is TRBV6-5 and J usage is TRBJ1-1; D is perhaps TRBD1 (5 bases). V lost 0 bases and J 4 bases, leaving 9 bases between the germline ends. This CDR3 is 14 amino acids long. Germline values: CDR1 MNHEY, CDR2 SVGAGI.